This T cell receptor beta chain was recovered during a study of beta chain features in type 1 diabetes. Isolated RNA was reverse transcribed in full, so expressed TCRB transcripts were sequenced. Clones were sequenced by immunoSEQ multiplex PCR, and TCRdb holds only the in-frame ones, with some missing. The sample shows roughly 380,000 clones, about 20% of them seen only once. Sequencing was performed on naive CD4+ T cells from blood. This TCR was recovered from a young woman in good health.

Here the CDR3 reads CASSPRGPGANVLTF. The CDR3 DNA follows: TGCGCCAGCAGCCCCAGGGGGCCTGGGGCCAACGTCCTGACTTTC. The chain employs TRBV5-1 and TRBJ2-6, with TRBD1 identical over 8 bases. V dropped 4 bases and J dropped 2; count of bases not matched to a gene: 2. Germline V gene lookup returns CDR1 SGHRS and CDR2 YFSETQ. The CDR3 totals 15 residues.